These 25 T cell receptor beta chains originate from one sample sequenced in a study of shared clonotypes between healthy human individuals. Method: immunoSEQ multiplex PCR; TCRdb's copy keeps in-frame clones and lacks some. The sample yields roughly 1,500,000 clones, approximately 98% seen once. The sequencing input was naive CD4+ T cells sorted from blood. The subset: CD45RA+ positively selected. These receptors were collected from a man aged 25-45 years in good health.

This chain connects TRBV2 to TRBJ2-3, with 8 bases aligning to TRBD1. The length of the CDR3 is 15 residues. The germline V gene encodes CDR1 SNHLY and CDR2 FYNNEI. J gave up 0 bases and V 6 bases, and 5 bases lay outside the gene matches. The CDR3 region has the DNA TGTGCCAGCAGCCTCGGACAGGGAAGCACAGATACGCAGTATTTT. Translated: CASSLGQGSTDTQYF.

V gene TRBV27 combines with J gene TRBJ2-1; D is ambiguous. CDR3 length: 15 amino acids. Looked up from germline, CDR1 is MNHEY and CDR2 is SMNVEV (reference sequence). Trimming left V 3 bases short and J 4 bases short, with 13 bases between. DNA of the CDR3: TGTGCCAGCAGTTTTCGGTTGGCGGAATACAATGAGCAGTTCTTC. It is translated as CASSFRLAEYNEQFF.

This chain uses TRBV4-3 with TRBJ2-7; D is perhaps TRBD2 (6 bases). Trimming cost V 0 bases and J 2 bases, with 14 bases left between them. The germline V gene encodes CDR1 LGHNA and CDR2 YSLEER. The CDR3 totals 16 residues. CDR3 nucleotides: TGCGCCAGCAGCCAAGAGGGAGGTCGCGGGCCCTACGAGCAGTACTTC. This translates into CASSQEGGRGPYEQYF.

V is TRBV6-5 and J is TRBJ2-7; D is perhaps TRBD2 (6 bases). Germline CDR1 is MNHEY and CDR2 is SVGAGI. The CDR3 extends over 15 amino acids. V was pared by 2 bases and J by 3 bases, with 14 bases between. The CDR3 sequence is CASSYRGLQIYEQYF. In nucleotides, the CDR3 is TGTGCCAGCAGTTACAGGGGACTGCAAATCTACGAGCAGTACTTC.

The chain links TRBV5-1 to TRBJ2-1; 11 nucleotides match TRBD2. Trimming removed 4 bases from V and 5 bases from J; junction bases left unmatched: 5. From germline, CDR1 is SGHRS and CDR2 YFSETQ. The CDR3 loop spans 15 amino acids. Written as DNA, the CDR3 is TGCGCCAGCAGCGTGCTAGCGGGGGGAAACAATGAGCAGTTCTTC. It codes for CASSVLAGGNNEQFF.

Of note for this clone: Other DNA variants within this sample encode the same CDR3. This chain uses TRBV28 with TRBJ2-7; a weak D match, TRBD1 (5 bases). Trimming stripped 8 bases from V and 3 bases from J, with 11 bases between. The CDR3 extends over 12 amino acids. Germline V gene data show CDR1 as MDHEN and CDR2 as SYDVKM. CDR3 sequence: CASRSGLYEQYF. The CDR3 DNA follows: TGTGCCAGCCGGTCAGGGCTCTACGAGCAGTACTTC. The whole variable domain, remainder taken from reference TRBV28 and TRBJ2-7, is DVKVTQSSRYLVKRTGEKVFLECVQDMDHENMFWYRQDPGLGLRLIYFSYDVKMKEKGDIPEGYSVSREKKERFSLILESASTNQTSMYLCASRSGLYEQYFGPGTRLTVT.

The chain recombines TRBV9 with TRBJ1-5; D is ambiguous. This CDR3 comprises 19 residues. Trimming pared 4 bases from V and 9 bases from J, leaving 32 bases between. Germline V gene sequence: CDR1 SGDLS, CDR2 YYNGEE. For the CDR3, the DNA is TGTGCCAGCAGCCCGGTCCCCCCCGGGCTCCCAGTGGGTAATTGGCCCCAGCATTTT. It translates to CASSPVPPGLPVGNWPQHF. Full variable domain (rest looked up from reference TRBV9 and TRBJ1-5): DSGVTQTPKHLITATGQRVTLRCSPRSGDLSVYWYQQSLDQGLQFLIQYYNGEERAKGNILERFSAQQFPDLHSELNLSSLELGDSALYFCASSPVPPGLPVGNWPQHFGDGTRLSIL.

The chain employs TRBV9 and TRBJ2-1, with 9 bases matching TRBD2. Germline V gene sequence: CDR1 SGDLS, CDR2 YYNGEE. Unmatched junction bases numbered 9, after V lost 5 bases and J lost 6 bases. CDR3 size: 15 residues. The CDR3 sequence: CASSLAGGPVNEQFF. In DNA, the CDR3 is TGTGCCAGCAGTCTCGCGGGAGGGCCAGTCAATGAGCAGTTCTTC.

This chain uses TRBV5-1 with TRBJ2-7; 9 nucleotides agree with TRBD2. V shed 0 bases, J shed 5 bases, and the junction held 9 bases outside the gene matches. Germline V lookup: CDR1 SGHRS, CDR2 YFSETQ. CDR3 length equals 16 residues. The CDR3 DNA reads TGCGCCAGCAGCTTGGCCGTGGCTAGCGGGATTGACGAGCAGTACTTC. Translated, it gives CASSLAVASGIDEQYF. The full variable domain, completed using reference TRBV5-1 and TRBJ2-7, is KAGVTQTPRYLIKTRGQQVTLSCSPISGHRSVSWYQQTPGQGLQFLFEYFSETQRNKGNFPGRFSGRQFSNSRSEMNVSTLELGDSALYLCASSLAVASGIDEQYFGPGTRLTVT.

The V gene is TRBV29-1, the J gene TRBJ2-1; perhaps D is TRBD1 or TRBD2 (5 bases each). Germline V lookup: CDR1 SQVTM, CDR2 ANQGSEA. The CDR3 is made up of 13 amino acids. V lost 4 bases and J lost 5, with 12 bases in between. CDR3 bases: TGCAGCGTTGGGGGGTTTCAGGACAATGAGCAGTTCTTC. Translated: CSVGGFQDNEQFF.

The chain employs TRBV10-3 and TRBJ2-7; D is uncertain. V shed 2 bases and J shed 6 bases, with 8 bases lying between them. The CDR3 contains 12 residues. Germline V lookup: CDR1 ENHRY, CDR2 SYGVKD. CDR3 DNA: TGTGCCATCAGTGAGACAGCAGGCGAGCAGTACTTC. As protein: CAISETAGEQYF.

The V call is TRBV19, the J call TRBJ2-1; D is undetermined. This CDR3 is 16 amino acids long. Germline-derived CDR1 and CDR2 are LNHDA and SQIVND (reference sequence). Trimming removed 4 bases at V and 0 bases at J, with 13 bases between. CDR3 loop: CASSTPILPSYNEQFF. CDR3 in DNA: TGTGCCAGTAGTACGCCGATACTTCCCTCCTACAATGAGCAGTTCTTC.

This chain joins TRBV19 and TRBJ2-7; D ambiguous. The CDR3 contains 15 residues. CDR1 and CDR2 (germline): LNHDA, SQIVND (reference sequence). V dropped 3 bases and J dropped 4 bases, with 16 bases sitting between them. The CDR3 DNA sequence: TGTGCCAGTAGTATCACACTCCTGAAACCATACGAGCAGTACTTC. Its protein is CASSITLLKPYEQYF.

V gene TRBV7-8 combines with J gene TRBJ2-1; TRBD2 matches at 9 bases. The CDR3 is 16 amino acids. Losses at the gene ends were 0 bases for V and 6 bases for J; bases not matched to a gene: 6. Germline V lookup: CDR1 SGHVS, CDR2 FQNEAQ. The CDR3 sequence: CASSLATSSGANEQFF. CDR3 DNA sequence: TGTGCCAGCAGCTTAGCGACGTCTAGCGGGGCCAATGAGCAGTTCTTC.

This rearrangement joins TRBV29-1 to TRBJ2-2, with D unresolved. Germline values: CDR1 SQVTM, CDR2 ANQGSEA. This CDR3 comprises 14 residues. Trimming shortened V by 4 bases and J by 0 bases, and 9 bases separated the two germline ends. The CDR3 protein is CSVAMQTNTGELFF. CDR3 DNA: TGCAGCGTTGCGATGCAGACGAACACCGGGGAGCTGTTTTTT.

The chain combines TRBV7-2 with TRBJ1-1; 7 nucleotides agree with TRBD1. CDR3 length: 14 amino acids. V trimming: 3 bases; J trimming: 4 bases; junction bases outside the gene matches: 5. CDR1 and CDR2 from the germline V gene are SGHTA and FQGNSA. The CDR3 nucleotides are TGTGCCAGCAGCTTCAGGGGGTCGGGCACTGAAGCTTTCTTT. Encoded protein: CASSFRGSGTEAFF.

This clone was counted a single time. This chain uses TRBV5-1 with TRBJ2-7, with D possibly matching TRBD2 (6 bases). The germline V gene has CDR1 SGHRS and CDR2 YFSETQ. V gave up 4 bases and J gave up 0 bases, with 14 bases separating them. The CDR3 contains 15 residues. CDR3 nucleotide sequence: TGCGCCAGCAGCCCCGGGTGGGACTTCTCCTACGAGCAGTACTTC. This codes for CASSPGWDFSYEQYF.

This chain joins TRBV7-9 and TRBJ2-3; the D is unclear. V was shortened by 5 bases and J by 0 bases, with 12 bases between the two germline ends. This CDR3 is built from 15 residues. Germline V CDR1 and CDR2: SEHNR, FQNEAQ (reference sequence). CDR3 sequence: CASSPAELSTDTQYF. The CDR3 nucleotides are TGTGCCAGCAGCCCCGCCGAGCTCAGCACAGATACGCAGTATTTT.

This sequence joins TRBV5-4 and TRBJ2-2; TRBD1 matches 9 bases. CDR3 size: 16 residues. The V gene's germline CDR1 is SGHNT and CDR2 YYREEE (reference sequence). V lost 2 bases to trimming and J lost 4 bases; unmatched junction nucleotides: 6. The CDR3 DNA sequence: TGTGCCAGCAGCTTACCGGGACAGGGAGGCACCGGGGAGCTGTTTTTT. Translated: CASSLPGQGGTGELFF.

The genes are TRBV6-1 and TRBJ1-5, with D tentatively TRBD1 (6 bases). Germline lookup yields CDR1 MNHNS and CDR2 SASEGT. There are 13 residues in the CDR3. V was trimmed by 8 bases and J by 5 bases, leaving 13 bases between them. CDR3 protein: CASCRAGDQPQHF. In DNA, the CDR3 is TGTGCCAGCTGTAGGGCAGGGGATCAGCCCCAGCATTTT.

This sequence joins TRBV7-8 and TRBJ2-7, with a possible D match to TRBD2 (5 bases). V lost 0 bases to trimming and J lost 7 bases, with 13 bases between them. This CDR3 has 14 amino acids. Germline V gene lookup returns CDR1 SGHVS and CDR2 FQNEAQ. The CDR3 DNA is TGTGCCAGCAGCTTAGCGAGGGCGCCGATTGAGCAGTACTTC. It yields the protein CASSLARAPIEQYF.

This sequence joins TRBV28 and TRBJ1-2; no definite D call. Between the trimmed V and J ends, which lost 6 bases and 7 bases, there was a span of 15 bases. CDR3 length: 13 amino acids. Per germline, CDR1 MDHEN and CDR2 SYDVKM. CDR3 amino acids: CASRWSRATGYTF. CDR3 in DNA: TGTGCCAGCAGATGGAGTCGAGCAACTGGCTACACCTTC.

The rearrangement uses TRBV21-1 and TRBJ2-7; TRBD2 reflects the table's D call only, with no check against the DNA. TRBV21-1 is a pseudogene. The CDR3 contains 16 residues. The CDR3 spells CASSKELLAGATEQYF. CDR3 coding DNA: TGTGCCAGCAGCAAAGAGCTTCTCGCGGGCGCAACGGAGCAGTACTTC.

About this clone: An end of the junction does not agree with germline; a read error may underlie this. CDR3 DNA sequence: TGTGTCAGCTCACCAGCAGTGGGAAGTCCCCGGAGTGAGCAGTTCTTC. Its protein product is CVSSPAVGSPRSEQFF. The chain employs TRBV18 and TRBJ2-1, with D unresolved. Germline V gene lookup returns CDR1 KGHSH and CDR2 LQKENI. This CDR3 has 16 amino acids.

The chain links TRBV5-4 to TRBJ2-3; 9 bases are a match to TRBD2. This CDR3 spans 16 amino acids. Germline V gene sequence: CDR1 SGHNT, CDR2 YYREEE (reference sequence). J gave up 6 bases and V 4 bases, and 12 bases lay outside the gene matches. The CDR3 is CASSPRLAGTSDTQYF. The CDR3 nucleotides read TGTGCCAGCAGCCCCCGGCTAGCGGGAACATCGGATACGCAGTATTTT.